This T cell receptor beta chain was captured in a study of cytomegalovirus exposure and HLA in healthy donors. This CDR3 contains 16 residues. The germline CDR1 and CDR2 sequences are MNHEY and SMNVEV (reference sequence). Trimming removed 2 bases from V and 4 bases from J, with 18 bases in between. All the people who gave samples were healthy bone marrow donors. The primer mix had 60 Vbeta and 13 Jbeta primers. Only in-frame clones appear in the TCRdb table, and some are missing; sequencing was by immunoSEQ multiplex PCR. In total, the table holds 53,000 or so clones. The sequence was obtained from a man between 18 and 29 years old in good health and CMV-seropositive. Sequencing was carried out using PBMCs. The rearrangement links TRBV27 to TRBJ2-7, with D possibly TRBD1 on 7 matching bases. CDR3 DNA: TGTGCCAGCAGTTTAAACCCCCAGGGGGGAAGTTACGAGCAGTACTTC. It codes for CASSLNPQGGSYEQYF.